This T cell receptor beta chain stems from a study of CD8 T cells in ankylosing spondylitis. In the case of this clonotype: Its target is not known.

Study-level findings and limits: In ankylosing spondylitis blood, a motif of roughly 8 highly homologous TCR beta variants appeared characteristic.

V dropped 6 bases and J dropped 3; count of bases not matched to a gene: 4. CDR3 length: 13 amino acids. From germline, CDR1 is MNHEY and CDR2 SVGEGT. TCRdb called the 5' RACE reads again in MiXCR, with one record for every CDR3 protein. The sample lists 650,000 to 800,000 distinct CDR3 sequences, roughly 20% occurring once. The sequence derives from a male donor with ankylosing spondylitis. The V call is TRBV6-2 or TRBV6-3, the J call TRBJ2-7; 8 nucleotides agree with TRBD1. The sample consisted of blood, either unsorted or a sorted T cell fraction (not recorded which). CDR3 nucleotide sequence: TGTGCCAGCAGACGGACAGGGTTCTACGAGCAGTACTTC. It yields the protein CASRRTGFYEQYF.